The 21 T cell receptor beta chains presented below share a single source sample, sequenced in a study of cytomegalovirus exposure and HLA in healthy donors (dated by TCRdb to the late 2010s). Library construction relied on the immunoSEQ multiplex PCR assay. The multiplex PCR relied on a mix of 60 forward primers for TCR Vbeta segments and 13 reverse primers for TCR Jbeta segments. Entries here come from immuneACCESS through TCRdb and include only in-frame sequences with V and J called. Some clones fail to appear in such tables; in the studies checked, an unresolved V gene covers under half of the shortfall, and the cause of the remainder is unknown. Within this sample are 140,000 to 150,000 clones, with 55% to 85% of them counted one time only. Jointly, the top ten make up over 2% of the sample. The sequencing sample was made of PBMCs. These receptors were obtained from a man between 40 and 49 years old in good health and CMV-seronegative.

The chain recombines TRBV7-9 with TRBJ2-5, with D maybe TRBD2 (6 bases). Per the germline V gene, CDR1 is SEHNR and CDR2 is FQNEAQ (reference sequence). The CDR3 runs to 16 residues. Trimming stripped 4 bases from V and 2 bases from J, with 17 bases between. The CDR3 here is CASSSRLTGTQETQYF. CDR3 nucleotides: TGTGCCAGCAGCTCACGATTGACTGGGACTCAAGAGACCCAGTACTTC.

The chain recombines TRBV2 with TRBJ1-1; no definite D call. V was cut by 8 bases and J by 11 bases, with 12 bases left in between. In germline, CDR1 is SNHLY, CDR2 FYNNEI. The CDR3 sequence is 10 residues long. CDR3 in DNA: TGTGCCAGCTCTCCCCGAGAGGCTTTCTTT. Translating gives CASSPREAFF.

V gene TRBV9 combines with J gene TRBJ2-3; 9 bases line up with TRBD1. This CDR3 is built from 17 residues. The germline V gene has CDR1 SGDLS and CDR2 YYNGEE. Trimming cost V 4 bases and J 5 bases; bases outside gene matches: 14. The CDR3 spells CASSTALAGTGRDTQYF. CDR3 nucleotide sequence: TGTGCCAGCAGCACCGCCCTAGCCGGGACAGGGAGAGATACGCAGTATTTT.

V usage is TRBV15 and J usage is TRBJ2-3; 9 nucleotides agree with TRBD2. Per the germline V gene, CDR1 is LNHNV and CDR2 is YYDKDF (reference sequence). The CDR3 covers 18 residues. The V gene end was trimmed by 1 base and the J gene end by 0 bases; junction bases not matched to a gene: 8. CDR3 sequence (DNA): TGTGCCACCAGCAGAGGGGTTAGCGGGGGCCCTAGCACAGATACGCAGTATTTT. Amino acids: CATSRGVSGGPSTDTQYF.

The chain uses TRBV6-5 and TRBJ1-5; 10 bases align to TRBD1. Germline CDR1 reads MNHEY; CDR2 reads SVGAGI. V trimming: 2 bases; J trimming: 7 bases; junction bases outside the gene matches: 5. The CDR3 runs 15 residues. DNA for the CDR3: TGTGCCAGCAGTTACACTAGGACAGGGGGGCAGCCCCAGCATTTT. The encoded protein is CASSYTRTGGQPQHF.

The chain links TRBV6-4 to TRBJ2-7; 10 bases agree with TRBD1. The CDR3 contains 15 residues. The germline V gene encodes CDR1 MRHNA and CDR2 SNTAGT. V gave up 2 bases and J gave up 2 bases; unmatched junction bases: 3. The CDR3 is CASSDPGTGAYEQYF. CDR3 coding DNA: TGTGCCAGCAGTGACCCCGGGACAGGGGCCTACGAGCAGTACTTC.

The chain's CDR3 is CASSIGLSYEQYF. DNA for the CDR3: TGTGCCAGCAGTATAGGACTGAGCTACGAGCAGTACTTC. The chain has TRBV27 and TRBJ2-7; perhaps TRBD2 as D (5 bases). Germline V gene sequence: CDR1 MNHEY, CDR2 SMNVEV (reference sequence). V lost 5 bases and J lost 3, with 11 bases in between. This CDR3 spans 13 amino acids.

The rearrangement joins TRBV18 to TRBJ2-6, with 7 bases identical to TRBD1. Germline lookup yields CDR1 KGHSH and CDR2 LQKENI. Germline trimming cut 3 bases from V and 0 bases from J; bases unmatched to any gene: 11. There are 19 residues in the CDR3. DNA of the CDR3: TGTGCCAGCTCACCCGAAGCCGGGACAGCGACCTCTGGGGCCAACGTCCTGACTTTC. It yields the protein CASSPEAGTATSGANVLTF.

V gene TRBV9 combines with J gene TRBJ2-7, with TRBD2 matching 8 bases. This CDR3 is built from 15 residues. Germline CDR1 SGDLS, CDR2 YYNGEE. Trimming removed 6 bases from V and 3 bases from J; junction bases left unmatched: 11. This chain's CDR3 is CASNAGGGGGYEQYF. In DNA form, the CDR3 reads TGTGCCAGCAACGCCGGGGGGGGCGGCGGCTACGAGCAGTACTTC.

This clone has more than one count but fewer than ten. This chain joins TRBV5-1 and TRBJ1-2; the D gene is possibly TRBD1 (6 bases). Germline assignment: CDR1 SGHRS and CDR2 YFSETQ. Trimming took off 0 bases at V and 4 bases at J, with 10 bases between the two ends. CDR3 length: 14 amino acids. This chain's CDR3 is CASSLAQGSYGYTF. In DNA form, the CDR3 reads TGCGCCAGCAGCTTGGCCCAGGGGTCCTATGGCTACACCTTC.

The chain couples TRBV13 to TRBJ2-5; D possibly corresponds to TRBD2 (6 bases). V lost 0 bases, J lost 4 bases, and 12 bases lay in between. Germline values: CDR1 PRHDT, CDR2 FYEKMQ (reference sequence). There are 15 residues in the CDR3. CDR3 region: CASSLGGGQGETQYF. The CDR3 coding sequence is TGTGCCAGCAGCTTAGGCGGGGGTCAGGGAGAGACCCAGTACTTC. Combining the CDR3 with reference TRBV13 and TRBJ2-5 gives the whole variable domain AAGVIQSPRHLIKEKRETATLKCYPIPRHDTVYWYQQGPGQDPQFLISFYEKMQSDKGSIPDRFSAQQFSDYHSELNMSSLELGDSALYFCASSLGGGQGETQYFGPGTRLLVL.

This clone was detected only a few times. The chain uses TRBV7-2 and TRBJ1-1; TRBD1 aligns across 8 bases. Germline V CDR1 and CDR2: SGHTA, FQGNSA. This CDR3 spans 15 amino acids. Trimming cost V 7 bases and J 2 bases; bases outside gene matches: 9. In DNA, the CDR3 is TGTGCCAGCAACGAACCCGGACAGGGAAACACTGAAGCTTTCTTT. It codes for CASNEPGQGNTEAFF.

J is TRBJ1-1 and V is TRBV4-3; 7 bases map to TRBD1. Trimming removed 3 bases from V and 0 bases from J; junction bases left unmatched: 4. This CDR3 has 15 amino acids. CDR1 and CDR2 (germline): LGHNA, YSLEER. The CDR3 loop is CASSHDREMNTEAFF. DNA of the CDR3: TGCGCCAGCAGCCACGACAGGGAAATGAACACTGAAGCTTTCTTT.

In this sample, this clone turned up a few times. This chain connects TRBV11-2 to TRBJ1-1; 7 nucleotides align to TRBD1. The V segment lost 4 bases and the J segment 2 bases; nucleotides outside the gene matches: 7. This CDR3 has 15 amino acids. CDR1 is SGHAT, CDR2 FQNNGV, per germline. CDR3 DNA: TGTGCCAGCAGCTCCTCGGGACAGCCTAACACTGAAGCTTTCTTT. Amino acids: CASSSSGQPNTEAFF. The whole variable domain, filled in from reference TRBV11-2 and TRBJ1-1, reads EAGVAQSPRYKIIEKRQSVAFWCNPISGHATLYWYQQILGQGPKLLIQFQNNGVVDDSQLPKDRFSAERLKGVDSTLKIQPAKLEDSAVYLCASSSSGQPNTEAFFGQGTRLTVV.

The V call is TRBV7-2, the J call TRBJ1-1; D is uncertain. Per germline, CDR1 SGHTA and CDR2 FQGNSA. The CDR3 loop spans 14 amino acids. Trimming left V 3 bases short and J 1 base short, with 9 bases between. The CDR3 DNA sequence: TGTGCCAGCAGCTTGTTACGGAGGAACACTGAAGCTTTCTTT. This encodes CASSLLRRNTEAFF. Filled out from reference TRBV7-2 and TRBJ1-1, the complete variable domain reads GAGVSQSPSNKVTEKGKDVELRCDPISGHTALYWYRQSLGQGLEFLIYFQGNSAPDKSGLPSDRFSAERTGGSVSTLTIQRTQQEDSAVYLCASSLLRRNTEAFFGQGTRLTVV.

This clone was picked up a small number of times. The chain is built from TRBV15 and TRBJ1-1; 8 nucleotides agree with TRBD1. J lost 4 bases, V lost 5 bases, and 6 bases had no gene match. The CDR3 totals 14 residues. Germline assignment: CDR1 LNHNV and CDR2 YYDKDF (reference sequence). CDR3 DNA sequence: TGTGCCACCAGCGGGGTAGACAGGGGCACTGAAGCTTTCTTT. Its protein is CATSGVDRGTEAFF.

The chain uses TRBV7-6 and TRBJ2-7, with 8 bases matching TRBD1. The CDR3 is made up of 14 amino acids. The germline CDR1 and CDR2 sequences are SGHVS and FNYEAQ. V shed 5 bases, J shed 5 bases, and the junction held 8 bases outside the gene matches. CDR3 sequence: CASSTQGAGDEQYF. The CDR3 coding sequence is TGTGCCAGCAGCACCCAGGGGGCGGGCGACGAGCAGTACTTC. The entire variable domain, with the rest obtained from reference TRBV7-6 and TRBJ2-7, is as follows: GAGVSQSPRYKVTKRGQDVALRCDPISGHVSLYWYRQALGQGPEFLTYFNYEAQQDKSGLPNDRFSAERPEGSISTLTIQRTEQRDSAMYRCASSTQGAGDEQYFGPGTRLTVT.

This clone was counted once. V gene TRBV27 combines with J gene TRBJ2-3; 16 bases fit TRBD2. This CDR3 comprises 17 residues. Germline-derived CDR1 and CDR2 are MNHEY and SMNVEV (reference sequence). J lost 6 bases, V lost 2 bases, and 5 bases had no gene match. CDR3 amino acids: CASSLEGLAGGFDTQYF. The CDR3 DNA follows: TGTGCCAGCAGTTTAGAGGGACTAGCGGGAGGGTTTGATACGCAGTATTTT.

The genes are TRBV19 and TRBJ2-5; TRBD1 matches 7 bases. Germline loops: CDR1 LNHDA, CDR2 SQIVND (reference sequence). The trim removed 2 bases at V and 2 bases at J, leaving 5 bases unmatched. This CDR3 has 15 amino acids. CDR3: CASSINRGVQETQYF. The CDR3 DNA follows: TGTGCCAGTAGTATAAACAGGGGAGTGCAAGAGACCCAGTACTTC.

V is TRBV5-6 and J is TRBJ2-7; 8 bases align to TRBD1. J gave up 0 bases and V 0 bases, and 14 bases lay outside the gene matches. The CDR3 totals 19 residues. Germline CDR1 reads SGHDT; CDR2 reads YYEEEE. CDR3 sequence reads: CASSLGGWTGSLFSYEQYF. The CDR3 DNA sequence: TGTGCCAGCAGCTTGGGGGGATGGACAGGGAGCCTTTTCTCCTACGAGCAGTACTTC.

This clone was seen a few times. V and J are TRBV7-8 and TRBJ2-6; the match to TRBD1 covers 10 bases. The CDR3 spans 19 residues. In germline, CDR1 is SGHVS, CDR2 FQNEAQ. Trimming took 1 base from V and 3 from J; bases not matched to a gene: 9. The CDR3 bases are TGTGCCAGCAGCTTAGTGGGGACAGGGGTTAGTTTTGGGGCCAACGTCCTGACTTTC. Translated: CASSLVGTGVSFGANVLTF.